The 17 T cell receptor beta chains presented below share a single source sample, sequenced in a study of control samples from healthy donors and cancer patients. Method: immunoSEQ multiplex PCR; TCRdb's copy keeps in-frame clones and lacks some. The sample lists 150,000 to 180,000 clones, 85% to 95% occurring once. Sequencing input: blood. The receptors were sampled from a middle-aged man in good health.

This chain connects TRBV28 to TRBJ1-5; a weak D match, TRBD1 (6 bases). The germline V gene encodes CDR1 MDHEN and CDR2 SYDVKM. V was pared by 3 bases and J by 0 bases, with 12 bases between. The CDR3 is 16 residues long. The CDR3 sequence: CASSFPQGSSNQPQHF. The CDR3 DNA follows: TGTGCCAGCAGTTTTCCCCAGGGGAGTAGCAATCAGCCCCAGCATTTT.

The chain uses TRBV3-1 (or the pseudogene TRBV3-2) and TRBJ1-4; D gene uncertain. With 3 bases removed from V and 0 bases from J, the gap between germline ends came to 5 bases. Germline V gene sequence: CDR1 LGHDT, CDR2 YNNKEL (reference sequence). The CDR3 is 14 residues long. The CDR3: CASSHRTTNEKLFF. DNA for the CDR3: TGTGCCAGCAGCCACAGAACAACTAATGAAAAACTGTTTTTT.

This sequence joins TRBV25-1 and TRBJ1-6, with a tentative D call TRBD1 (5 bases). Trimming pared 4 bases from V and 9 bases from J, leaving 10 bases between. Germline V gene sequence: CDR1 MGHDK, CDR2 SYGVNS. The CDR3 covers 13 residues. CDR3 loop: CASSATGGSPLHF. CDR3 DNA sequence: TGTGCCAGCAGTGCAACTGGGGGTTCACCCCTCCACTTT. The variable domain in full, with the rest retrieved from reference TRBV25-1 and TRBJ1-6, is EADIYQTPRYLVIGTGKKITLECSQTMGHDKMYWYQQDPGMELHLIHYSYGVNSTEKGDLSSESTVSRIRTEHFPLTLESARPSHTSQYLCASSATGGSPLHFGNGTRLTVT.

This chain links TRBV20-1 with TRBJ1-2; perhaps TRBD1 as D (5 bases). CDR3 length equals 11 residues. Germline V lookup: CDR1 DFQATT, CDR2 SNEGSKA (reference sequence). V lost 6 bases to trimming and J lost 5 bases, with 10 bases between them. This CDR3 is CSADRQYGYTF. CDR3 DNA: TGCAGTGCGGATCGACAGTATGGCTACACCTTC.

The chain recombines TRBV7-2 with TRBJ2-3, with TRBD2 matching 8 bases. The germline CDR1 and CDR2 sequences are SGHTA and FQGNSA. After removal of 2 bases from V and 2 bases from J, the junction contained 6 bases not matched to a gene. This CDR3 region has 16 residues. DNA of the CDR3: TGTGCCAGCAGCTTAATGCAGCGGGGGTTCACAGATACGCAGTATTTT. Translated: CASSLMQRGFTDTQYF.

The count of this clone is one. The rearrangement joins TRBV28 to TRBJ2-7; 14 nucleotides match TRBD2. Germline lookup yields CDR1 MDHEN and CDR2 SYDVKM. The CDR3 extends over 17 amino acids. After removal of 2 bases from V and 8 bases from J, the junction contained 11 bases not matched to a gene. CDR3 nucleotide sequence: TGTGCCAGCAGTTTACCCCTCGGACTAGCGGGGGGTCAGCAGCAGTACTTC. Its protein is CASSLPLGLAGGQQQYF.

The chain recombines TRBV28 with TRBJ1-1; 9 nucleotides line up with TRBD1. Trimming cost V 4 bases and J 0 bases; bases outside gene matches: 9. CDR3 size: 17 residues. Looked up from germline, CDR1 is MDHEN and CDR2 is SYDVKM. CDR3 sequence reads: CASSSHRGQGMNTEAFF. Written as DNA, the CDR3 is TGTGCCAGCAGTTCTCACAGGGGGCAGGGGATGAACACTGAAGCTTTCTTT.

V usage is TRBV27 and J usage is TRBJ1-2; D perhaps matches TRBD1 (6 bases). The V and J ends lost 2 bases and 7 bases respectively, with 17 bases between them. This CDR3 comprises 15 residues. The germline CDR1 and CDR2 sequences are MNHEY and SMNVEV (reference sequence). The CDR3 DNA sequence: TGTGCCAGCAGTTTAAGCCCGCTGGGGGCGGTTGGCTACACCTTC. Residues: CASSLSPLGAVGYTF.

This clone was detected only a few times. This chain links TRBV7-2 with TRBJ2-7, with 8 bases identical to TRBD1. V trimming: 5 bases; J trimming: 4 bases; junction bases outside the gene matches: 1. Germline V gene data show CDR1 as SGHTA and CDR2 as FQGNSA. CDR3 length: 12 residues. CDR3 in DNA: TGTGCCAGCAGCAGGGACAGGTACGAGCAGTACTTC. Translation gives CASSRDRYEQYF.

The V call is TRBV7-6, the J call TRBJ2-1; 9 nucleotides agree with TRBD1. The CDR3 consists of 16 residues. Germline assignment: CDR1 SGHVS and CDR2 FNYEAQ. V lost 0 bases, J lost 7 bases, and 7 bases stayed unmatched. As DNA, the CDR3 is TGTGCCAGCAGCTTAGCAACAGGGGGCTTTACGAATGAGCAGTTCTTC. This gives the protein CASSLATGGFTNEQFF.

This clone was seen only once. The chain links TRBV27 to TRBJ1-1; weak D call: TRBD1 (6 bases). The CDR3 is made up of 14 amino acids. Germline CDR1 MNHEY, CDR2 SMNVEV (reference sequence). The V end was cut by 1 base, the J end by 4 bases, with 10 bases between. The chain's CDR3 is CASSLLQGGTEAFF. The CDR3 DNA reads as TGTGCCAGCAGTTTATTACAGGGCGGCACTGAAGCTTTCTTT.

As for this clone: The missing conserved phenylalanine or tryptophan at the end of this CDR3 makes a read error likely. The J gene is TRBJ1-2, the V gene TRBV4-3; TRBD1 might be the D (5 bases). Trimming stripped 7 bases from V and 5 bases from J, with 17 bases between. The germline V gene encodes CDR1 LGHNA and CDR2 YSLEER. The CDR3 is 14 residues long. CDR3 region: CASTNTGGKYGYTL. DNA of the CDR3: TGCGCCAGCACCAACACCGGGGGGAAGTATGGCTACACCCTC.

The chain couples TRBV12-3 or TRBV12-4 to TRBJ2-3; TRBD1 matches 7 bases. This CDR3 is 12 amino acids long. The ends lost 3 bases at V and 8 bases at J; junction bases unmatched: 2. CDR3 bases: TGTGCCAGCAGTTTTTCAGGGGGTACGCAGTATTTT. Residues: CASSFSGGTQYF.

The V call is TRBV7-6, the J call TRBJ2-7; TRBD2 matches at 11 bases. From germline, CDR1 is SGHVS and CDR2 FNYEAQ. Trimming removed 2 bases from V and 3 bases from J; junction bases left unmatched: 6. The CDR3 contains 16 residues. The CDR3 DNA sequence: TGTGCCAGCAGCTTAATCGGTAGCGGGGGGGTCTACGAGCAGTACTTC. Its protein product is CASSLIGSGGVYEQYF.

The chain carries TRBV7-2 and TRBJ1-3; 8 positions match TRBD1. Germline assignment: CDR1 SGHTA and CDR2 FQGNSA. The J segment lost 0 bases and the V segment lost 2 bases, leaving 6 bases of the junction unmatched. The CDR3 sequence is 17 residues long. CDR3 region: CASSLQGTGRSGNTIYF. The CDR3 DNA reads as TGTGCCAGCAGCTTACAAGGGACAGGACGCTCTGGAAACACCATATATTTT.

The chain links TRBV28 to TRBJ2-4; TRBD2 might be the D (6 bases). There are 14 residues in the CDR3. Germline values: CDR1 MDHEN, CDR2 SYDVKM. With 7 bases removed from V and 6 bases from J, the gap between germline ends came to 16 bases. CDR3 sequence reads: CASTLGGARNIQYF. The DNA of the CDR3 is TGTGCCAGCACCCTCGGAGGGGCCCGAAACATTCAGTACTTC.

This chain links TRBV30 with TRBJ1-6, with D maybe TRBD1 (6 bases). This CDR3 comprises 15 residues. V shed 3 bases and J shed 7 bases, with 16 bases lying between them. Per the germline V gene, CDR1 is GTSNPN and CDR2 is SVGIG (reference sequence). The CDR3 nucleotides read TGTGCCTGGAGCCTAGAGACAGGCTGGAATTCACCCCTCCACTTT. Translated: CAWSLETGWNSPLHF.